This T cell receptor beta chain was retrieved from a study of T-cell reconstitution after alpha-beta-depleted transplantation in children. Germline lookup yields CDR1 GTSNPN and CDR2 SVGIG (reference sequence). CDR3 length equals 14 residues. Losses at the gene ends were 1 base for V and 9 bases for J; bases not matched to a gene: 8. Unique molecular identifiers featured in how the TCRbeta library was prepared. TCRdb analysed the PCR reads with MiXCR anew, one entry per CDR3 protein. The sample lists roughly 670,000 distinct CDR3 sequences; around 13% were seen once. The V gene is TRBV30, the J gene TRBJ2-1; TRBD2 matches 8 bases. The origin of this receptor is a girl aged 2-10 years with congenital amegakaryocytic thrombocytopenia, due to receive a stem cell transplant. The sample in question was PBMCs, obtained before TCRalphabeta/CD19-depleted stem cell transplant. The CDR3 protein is CAWSAGLGPGEQFF. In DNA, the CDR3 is TGTGCCTGGAGTGCGGGACTAGGCCCTGGTGAGCAGTTCTTC.